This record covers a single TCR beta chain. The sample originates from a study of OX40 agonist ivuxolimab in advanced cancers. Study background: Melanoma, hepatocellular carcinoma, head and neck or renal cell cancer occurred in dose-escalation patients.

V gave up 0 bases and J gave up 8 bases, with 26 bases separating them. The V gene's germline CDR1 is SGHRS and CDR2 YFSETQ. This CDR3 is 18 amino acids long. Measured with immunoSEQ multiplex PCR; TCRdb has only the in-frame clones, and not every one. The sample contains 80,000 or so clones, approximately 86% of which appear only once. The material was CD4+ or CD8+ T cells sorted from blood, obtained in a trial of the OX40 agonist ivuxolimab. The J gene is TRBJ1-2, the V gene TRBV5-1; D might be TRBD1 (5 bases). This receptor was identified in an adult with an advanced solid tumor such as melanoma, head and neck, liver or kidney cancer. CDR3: CASSLVGPGRGVSYGYTF. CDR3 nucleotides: TGCGCCAGCAGCTTGGTCGGGCCGGGTCGGGGGGTAAGCTACGGCTACACCTTC.